The 12 T cell receptor beta chains listed next were all sequenced from one sample in a study of CXCR3-negative and CXCR3-positive naive CD8 T cells. Via 5' RACE with UMI labels, TRB cDNA libraries were prepared. From the 5' RACE reads, TCRdb lists one entry per CDR3 protein and no DNA. This sample's table reports roughly 140,000 distinct CDR3 sequences. Study results and limitations: CXCR3-negative naive cells had less hydrophobic TRB CDR3s than did CXCR3-positive naive cells.

The antigens of these receptors remain unknown. Material: naive CXCR3+ CD8+ T cells from blood. The sample's subset: CD45RO-CCR7+CD27+CD95- naive CD8+ T cells expressing CXCR3 (TNR3+). All receptors derive from a human donor in good health. Some clones in this sample may be carry-over from other donors' samples.

V usage is TRBV3-1 and J usage is TRBJ2-1; TCRdb's D call, TRBD2, is unchecked because there is no DNA. Germline V CDR1 and CDR2: LGHDT, YNNKEL (reference sequence). This CDR3 comprises 16 residues. CDR3 protein: CTSSQLAGSFPYEQFF.

The chain carries TRBV7-3 and TRBJ2-1; TCRdb selects TRBD2, and the lack of DNA leaves this call unchecked. CDR1 and CDR2 (germline): SGHTA, FQGTGA. This CDR3 has 14 amino acids. The CDR3 is CASSRAGGPHEQFF.

The rearrangement joins TRBV11-2 to TRBJ2-3; the D call of TRBD1 rests on TCRdb alone, since no DNA is present to check it. CDR1 and CDR2 (germline): SGHAT, FQNNGV. CDR3 size: 14 residues. The CDR3 region is CASSLGTGRDTQYF.

CDR3 loop: CASSLVWGRNTEAFF. V gene TRBV5-1 combines with J gene TRBJ1-1; TCRdb designates TRBD1, a call that cannot be tested without DNA. Per the germline V gene, CDR1 is SGHRS and CDR2 is YFSETQ. This CDR3 has 15 residues.

CDR3: CASSPTGGAGGYTF. The V and J genes are TRBV7-2 and TRBJ1-2; TCRdb lists TRBD1, though no DNA is available to test this call. The CDR3 loop spans 14 amino acids. Per the germline V gene, CDR1 is SGHTA and CDR2 is FQGNSA. The entire variable domain, with the rest obtained from reference TRBV7-2 and TRBJ1-2, is as follows: GAGVSQSPSNKVTEKGKDVELRCDPISGHTALYWYRQSLGQGLEFLIYFQGNSAPDKSGLPSDRFSAERTGGSVSTLTIQRTQQEDSAVYLCASSPTGGAGGYTFGSGTRLTVV.

The chain joins TRBV29-1 to TRBJ1-3. Germline V gene data show CDR1 as SQVTM and CDR2 as ANQGSEA. The CDR3 runs 12 residues. CDR3 region: CSVSHTGNTIYF.

The chain recombines TRBV2 with TRBJ2-3. The germline V gene encodes CDR1 SNHLY and CDR2 FYNNEI. The CDR3 has 13 residues. CDR3: CASFWADTDTQYF.

The chain combines TRBV12-3 or TRBV12-4 with TRBJ2-5; as DNA is missing, the TRBD2 call by TCRdb cannot be tested. CDR3 size: 15 residues. Here the CDR3 reads CASSFPGGPDETQYF.

The V call is TRBV7-9, the J call TRBJ1-1; as DNA is missing, the TRBD1 call by TCRdb cannot be tested. The CDR3 length is 14 residues. The germline CDR1 and CDR2 sequences are SEHNR and FQNEAQ (reference sequence). The CDR3 region is CASSPTGDYTEAFF.

V usage is TRBV20-1 and J usage is TRBJ2-2. There are 12 residues in the CDR3. Germline V lookup: CDR1 DFQATT, CDR2 SNEGSKA (reference sequence). CDR3: CSGFLSTGELFF.

The chain couples TRBV12-5 to TRBJ1-1; there is no DNA to check the TCRdb D call of TRBD1. The V gene's germline CDR1 is LGHNT and CDR2 FRNRAP. The CDR3 length is 16 residues. CDR3 region: CASGLWGTGANTEAFF.

V and J are TRBV28 and TRBJ2-2; TCRdb's D gene call, TRBD1, goes unchecked for lack of DNA. The CDR3 extends over 18 amino acids. Looked up from germline, CDR1 is MDHEN and CDR2 is SYDVKM. CDR3 in amino acids: CASSPPYIGGANTGELFF.